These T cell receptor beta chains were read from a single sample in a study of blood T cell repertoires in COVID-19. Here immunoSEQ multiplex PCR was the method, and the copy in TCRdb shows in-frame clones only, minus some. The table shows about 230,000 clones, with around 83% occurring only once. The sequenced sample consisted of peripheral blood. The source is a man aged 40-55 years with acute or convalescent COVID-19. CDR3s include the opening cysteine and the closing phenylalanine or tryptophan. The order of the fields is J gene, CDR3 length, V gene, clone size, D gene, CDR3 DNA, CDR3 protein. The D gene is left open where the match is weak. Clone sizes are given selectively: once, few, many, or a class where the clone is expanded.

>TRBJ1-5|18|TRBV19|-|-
TGTGCCAGTAGTATTCTTTTTCCCGACAGCAATAGCAATCAGCCCCAGCATTTT
CASSILFPDSNSNQPQHF
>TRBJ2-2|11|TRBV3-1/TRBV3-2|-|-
TGTGCCAGCAGACGAGGCGGGGAGCTGTTTTTT
CASRRGGELFF
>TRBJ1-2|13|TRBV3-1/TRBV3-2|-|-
TGTGCCAGCAGCCAAGGATACCCTAAGGGGTACACCTTC
CASSQGYPKGYTF
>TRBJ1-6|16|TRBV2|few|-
TGTGCCAGCAGTGAAGAGTCGAGACAAGCGGGGTCACCCCTCCACTTT
CASSEESRQAGSPLHF
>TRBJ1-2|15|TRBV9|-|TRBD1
TGTGCCAGCAGCGCGAACAGGGGGGCTAACTATGGCTACACCTTC
CASSANRGANYGYTF
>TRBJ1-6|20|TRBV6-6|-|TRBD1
TGTGCCAGCAGCCGAGGACAGGGGGCCACCGGTAGCTCCTATAATTCACCCCTCCACTTT
CASSRGQGATGSSYNSPLHF
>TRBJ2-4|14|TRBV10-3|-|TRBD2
TGTGCCATCAGTGAGTCTCCTAGCGGAAACATTCAGTACTTC
CAISESPSGNIQYF
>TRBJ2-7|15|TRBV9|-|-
TGTGCCAGCAGCGTAGGGGGGGACGGTACCTACGAGCAGTACTTC
CASSVGGDGTYEQYF
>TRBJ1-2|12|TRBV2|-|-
TGTGCCAGCCGACTGGGGGGGGATGGCTACACCTTC
CASRLGGDGYTF
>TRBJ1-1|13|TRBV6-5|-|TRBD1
TGTGCCAGCGGACAGGGAGGGTTCACTGAAGCTTTCTTT
CASGQGGFTEAFF
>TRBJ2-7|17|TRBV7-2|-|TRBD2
TGTGCCAGCAGCTTAGCGATCAGGGAGGGGAGAGCCTACGAGCAGTACTTC
CASSLAIREGRAYEQYF
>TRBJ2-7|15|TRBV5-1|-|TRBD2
TGCGCCAGCAGCCGGGAGGGTGGGGCACCCTACGAGCAGTACTTC
CASSREGGAPYEQYF
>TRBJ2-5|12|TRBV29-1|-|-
TGCAGCGTGCGCAGGGGCGAGGAGACCCAGTACTTC
CSVRRGEETQYF
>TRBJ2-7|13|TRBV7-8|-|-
TGTGCCAGCAGCGCGAGTCTGTACTACGAGCAGTACTTC
CASSASLYYEQYF
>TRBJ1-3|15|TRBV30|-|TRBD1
TGTGCCTGGAGTCGGGACAGACGCTCTGGAAACACCATATATTTT
CAWSRDRRSGNTIYF
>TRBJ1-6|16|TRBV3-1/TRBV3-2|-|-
TGTGCCAGCAGCCAAGCTACAGGGCGAAATAATTCACCCCTCCACTTT
CASSQATGRNNSPLHF
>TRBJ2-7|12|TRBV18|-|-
TGTGCCAGCTCACCAACAATTTACGAGCAGTACTTC
CASSPTIYEQYF
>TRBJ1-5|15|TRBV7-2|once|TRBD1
TGTGCCAGCAGCTCCCGGACAGGGGGCAATCAGCCCCAGCATTTT
CASSSRTGGNQPQHF
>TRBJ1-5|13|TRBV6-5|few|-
TGTGCCAGCAGCGGGTCCTTCAATCAGCCCCAGCATTTT
CASSGSFNQPQHF
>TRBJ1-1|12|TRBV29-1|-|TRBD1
TGCAGCGTCGCCCGCCTGACAGGGGAAGCTTTCTTT
CSVARLTGEAFF
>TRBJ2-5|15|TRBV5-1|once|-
TGCGCCAGCAGCTTGGGGGCCGCCTATGGGGAGACCCAGTACTTC
CASSLGAAYGETQYF